This T cell receptor (beta chain) was identified in a study of shared clonotypes between healthy human individuals. Each donor was a Caucasian adult residing in Nashville, Tennessee. Notes on the study in general: Compared with memory subsets, naive subsets generally had larger estimated richness.

The germline V gene encodes CDR1 LNHDA and CDR2 SQIVND (reference sequence). Germline trimming cut 4 bases from V and 5 bases from J; bases unmatched to any gene: 5. CDR3 size: 15 residues. Comment on this clone: The target antigen is unknown.

In replicate PCRs of sorted subsets, approximately 210 ng DNA, approximately 30,000 T cell genomes, was used. Clones were sequenced by immunoSEQ multiplex PCR, and TCRdb holds only the in-frame ones, with some missing. The table has about 1 million clones, 75% seen once; the top ten hold approximately 1.5%. The chain links TRBV19 to TRBJ1-4; 9 nucleotides align to TRBD1. Sequenced material: memory CD4+ T cells sorted from blood. Noted subset: CD45RA-negative fraction. The origin of this receptor is a man aged 18 to 29 in good health. The CDR3 reads CASSTSDRGNEKLFF. Written as DNA, the CDR3 is TGTGCCAGTAGTACCTCAGACAGGGGGAATGAAAAACTGTTTTTT. The variable domain in full, completed from reference TRBV19 and TRBJ1-4, reads DGGITQSPKYLFRKEGQNVTLSCEQNLNHDAMYWYRQDPGQGLRLIYYSQIVNDFQKGDIAEGYSVSREKKESFPLTVTSAQKNPTAFYLCASSTSDRGNEKLFFGSGTQLSVL.